The present entry profiles one T cell receptor (beta chain) with its context. Its antigen is not identified. Regarding time point: healthy volunteer bleed at 2 weeks. Total RNA was isolated from whole blood that had not been fractionated. A single record per CDR3 protein comes from TCRdb applying MiXCR to the RACE reads. The sample has around 130,000 distinct CDR3 sequences; around 8.3% are singletons. CDR3 length: 15 amino acids. Trimming cost V 1 base and J 4 bases, with 13 bases left between them. The germline V gene has CDR1 SGHDN and CDR2 FVKESK. The data belong to a study of human T cells and chemical hapten exposure. General observations from the study: Counts of TCRs above 1 in 1000 frequency stayed unchanged with DPC sensitization.

Sequenced input: whole blood. The chain recombines TRBV14 with TRBJ1-1; the D gene is possibly TRBD1 (5 bases). The TCR comes from a male donor in good health. Some clones in this sample may be carry-over from other donors' samples. The DNA of the CDR3 is TGTGCCAGCAGCCAAGTGGCAGGGAGGGGCACTGAAGCTTTCTTT. Translation: CASSQVAGRGTEAFF. Full variable domain (missing parts from reference TRBV14 and TRBJ1-1): EAGVTQFPSHSVIEKGQTVTLRCDPISGHDNLYWYRRVMGKEIKFLLHFVKESKQDESGMPNNRFLAERTGGTYSTLKVQPAELEDSGVYFCASSQVAGRGTEAFFGQGTRLTVV.